This T cell receptor (beta chain) stems from a study of regulatory T cells in long-lasting Graves disease. Broader study findings: Possibly, too few samples lowered accuracy.

This clonotype was observed at least ten times. The antigen is not known. Time point noted: newly diagnosed GD, antithyroid drugs for less than 3 months. Scientists built the TCR library using RNA that was extracted from PBMCs. According to the study, TCR beta libraries were built with iRepertoire HTBI primers and CDR3-region Arm-PCR. TCRdb itself ran the multiplex PCR reads through MiXCR, one entry per CDR3 protein. Seen here are about 530,000 distinct CDR3 sequences, around 16% observed once, and the top ten hold roughly 25%. CDR1 and CDR2 (germline): MDHEN, SYDVKM. CDR3 length equals 19 residues. Trimming shortened V by 2 bases and J by 0 bases, and 22 bases separated the two germline ends. These data were also reused for a study on T cells in Graves' hyperthyroidism and ophthalmopathy. That source reports: It was a median around 6 months before onset that the model predicted ophthalmopathy.

The clonotype comes from a woman aged 35-60 years with Graves disease. The chain is built from TRBV28 and TRBJ1-1; D is perhaps TRBD1 (5 bases). The source material was peripheral blood mononuclear cells (PBMCs), sampled at new diagnosis, from a patient treated with antithyroid drugs. The CDR3 sequence is CASSLGTDDLLLMNTEAFF. Written as DNA, the CDR3 is TGTGCCAGCAGTTTAGGGACTGATGACCTCCTCCTGATGAACACTGAAGCTTTCTTT.